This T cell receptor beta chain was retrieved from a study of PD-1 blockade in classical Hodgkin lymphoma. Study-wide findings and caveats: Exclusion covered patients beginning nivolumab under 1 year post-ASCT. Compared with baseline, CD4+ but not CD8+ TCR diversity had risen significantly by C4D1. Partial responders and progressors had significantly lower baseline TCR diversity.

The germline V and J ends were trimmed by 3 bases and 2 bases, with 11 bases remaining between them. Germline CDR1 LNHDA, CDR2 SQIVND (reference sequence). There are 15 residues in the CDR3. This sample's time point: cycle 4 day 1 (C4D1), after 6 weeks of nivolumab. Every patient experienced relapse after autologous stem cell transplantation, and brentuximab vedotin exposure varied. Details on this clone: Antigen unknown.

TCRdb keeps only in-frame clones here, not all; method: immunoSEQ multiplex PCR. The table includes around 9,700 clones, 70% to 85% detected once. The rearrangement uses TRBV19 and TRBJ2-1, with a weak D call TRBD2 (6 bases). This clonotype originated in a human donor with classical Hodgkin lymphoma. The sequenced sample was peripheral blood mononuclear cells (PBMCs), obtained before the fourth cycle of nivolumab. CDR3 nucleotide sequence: TGTGCCAGTAGTATTGGGCGGGGACCCTACAATGAGCAGTTCTTC. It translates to CASSIGRGPYNEQFF.